These 24 T cell receptor beta chains share one sample of origin, sequenced in a study of CD8+ T cells in alopecia areata. The treatment was: oral pan-JAK inhibitor, 5-10 mg twice daily. cDNA prepared by RNA extraction and subsequent reverse transcription served as the template for sequencing. Sequencing used immunoSEQ multiplex PCR; TCRdb keeps in-frame clones, though not all of them. The data contain about 260,000 clones, 60% of them seen just once; the ten biggest clones take up around 0.92%. Sequences were derived from CD4+ T cells sorted from blood, sampled around week 54, from a patient treated with tofacitinib. These receptors were collected from a human donor with alopecia areata.

This chain connects TRBV9 to TRBJ1-6, with D unresolved. The V and J ends lost 2 bases and 7 bases respectively, with 10 bases between them. The CDR3 is 14 residues long. CDR1 and CDR2 from the germline V gene are SGDLS and YYNGEE. CDR3 sequence reads: CASSVSGRNSPLHF. The DNA of the CDR3 is TGTGCCAGCAGCGTGTCGGGCCGAAATTCACCCCTCCACTTT.

The chain links TRBV27 to TRBJ2-3, with 16 positions matching TRBD2. CDR1 is MNHEY, CDR2 SMNVEV, per germline (reference sequence). The CDR3 is 17 residues long. Trimming removed 6 bases from V and 7 bases from J; junction bases left unmatched: 10. CDR3: CASSPGTSGGARNTQYF. The CDR3 DNA is TGTGCCAGCAGCCCCGGGACTAGCGGGGGGGCCAGGAATACGCAGTATTTT.

This clone was seen a single time. Other DNA sequences in this specimen translate into the identical CDR3. The V gene is TRBV5-1, the J gene TRBJ2-1; 11 bases line up with TRBD2. The CDR3 runs 15 residues. V dropped 4 bases and J dropped 3; count of bases not matched to a gene: 3. Germline V gene data show CDR1 as SGHRS and CDR2 as YFSETQ. Written as DNA, the CDR3 is TGCGCCAGCAGCCCGGGACTAGCGGACTACAATGAGCAGTTCTTC. Translating gives CASSPGLADYNEQFF.

The gene calls are TRBV5-1 and TRBJ2-2, with TRBD2 as a possible D gene (6 bases). The length of the CDR3 is 15 residues. Trimming shortened V by 1 base and J by 4 bases, and 11 bases separated the two germline ends. Germline CDR1 is SGHRS and CDR2 is YFSETQ. DNA for the CDR3: TGCGCCAGCAGCTTGAGGAGGGATGGCACCGGGGAGCTGTTTTTT. This codes for CASSLRRDGTGELFF.

As concerns this clone: A read error may produce the germline difference seen at one junction end. J is TRBJ1-2 and V is TRBV30; 9 nucleotides match TRBD1. CDR3 length: 14 residues. Germline V gene lookup returns CDR1 GTSNPN and CDR2 SVGIG (reference sequence). The CDR3 DNA reads as TGTGCCTTGGACAGGGGAATGGATAACTATGACTACACCTTC. Protein product: CALDRGMDNYDYTF.

The gene calls are TRBV5-4 and TRBJ2-3; no clear D. With 0 bases removed from V and 2 bases from J, the gap between germline ends came to 7 bases. Germline CDR1 and CDR2: SGHNT and YYREEE (reference sequence). The length of the CDR3 is 14 residues. This chain's CDR3 is CASSLDTYTDTQYF. CDR3 sequence (DNA): TGTGCCAGCAGCTTGGACACATACACAGATACGCAGTATTTT.

In this sample, this clone turned up a few times. The chain has TRBV5-4 and TRBJ1-1, with D tentatively TRBD1 (5 bases). This CDR3 has 13 residues. Germline loops: CDR1 SGHNT, CDR2 YYREEE (reference sequence). The V end was cut by 0 bases, the J end by 6 bases, with 9 bases between. DNA for the CDR3: TGTGCCAGCAGCTTGGCGGGGGGGGCTGAAGCTTTCTTT. As protein: CASSLAGGAEAFF. The full variable domain, with the rest looked up from reference TRBV5-4 and TRBJ1-1, is ETGVTQSPTHLIKTRGQQVTLRCSSQSGHNTVSWYQQALGQGPQFIFQYYREEENGRGNFPPRFSGLQFPNYSSELNVNALELDDSALYLCASSLAGGAEAFFGQGTRLTVV.

This clone was seen a few times. The chain is built from TRBV7-9 and TRBJ1-6; 7 positions match TRBD1. Germline CDR1 is SEHNR and CDR2 is FQNEAQ (reference sequence). After removal of 3 bases from V and 14 bases from J, the junction contained 10 bases not matched to a gene. The CDR3 contains 14 residues. The CDR3 spells CASSLGTAAPTLHF. In DNA, the CDR3 is TGTGCCAGCAGCTTGGGGACAGCCGCTCCGACCCTCCACTTT.

V and J are TRBV30 and TRBJ1-5; D might be TRBD1 (6 bases). This CDR3 region has 14 residues. The V end lost 0 bases, the J end lost 6 bases, and 12 bases lay between the germline ends. The germline CDR1 and CDR2 sequences are GTSNPN and SVGIG (reference sequence). The CDR3 DNA is TGTGCCTGGAGTGTTGGGGGGGCAAGTCAGCCCCAGCATTTT. Translation gives CAWSVGGASQPQHF.

A single count supports this clone. The J gene is TRBJ1-5, the V gene TRBV30; a weak D match, TRBD1 (6 bases). The V and J ends lost 1 base and 2 bases respectively, with 15 bases between them. CDR1 and CDR2 from the germline V gene are GTSNPN and SVGIG (reference sequence). The CDR3 covers 16 residues. The CDR3 nucleotides read TGTGCCTGGAGTGGACACAGGGTAGCGGGCAATCAGCCCCAGCATTTT. Residues: CAWSGHRVAGNQPQHF. The variable domain in full, completed from reference TRBV30 and TRBJ1-5, reads SQTIHQWPATLVQPVGSPLSLECTVEGTSNPNLYWYRQAAGRGLQLLFYSVGIGQISSEVPQNLSASRPQDRQFILSSKKLLLSDSGFYLCAWSGHRVAGNQPQHFGDGTRLSIL.

The rearrangement uses TRBV27 and TRBJ2-1, with 7 positions matching TRBD1. V lost 7 bases, J lost 7 bases, and 10 bases stayed unmatched. This CDR3 is built from 14 residues. Per the germline V gene, CDR1 is MNHEY and CDR2 is SMNVEV (reference sequence). CDR3 nucleotides: TGTGCCAGCACTCGGACAGGTTATCGTAATGAGCAGTTCTTC. This sequence encodes CASTRTGYRNEQFF.

The V call is TRBV29-1, the J call TRBJ1-1; the D gene is possibly TRBD1 (6 bases). The CDR3 is made up of 11 amino acids. The V end was cut by 6 bases, the J end by 7 bases, with 12 bases between. CDR1 and CDR2 from the germline V gene are SQVTM and ANQGSEA. The CDR3 spells CSVIGTNEAFF. Here the CDR3 DNA reads TGCAGCGTGATCGGGACAAATGAAGCTTTCTTT.

The rearrangement links TRBV29-1 to TRBJ2-7; D is perhaps TRBD2 (5 bases). Trimming shortened V by 0 bases and J by 0 bases, and 18 bases separated the two germline ends. The germline V gene encodes CDR1 SQVTM and CDR2 ANQGSEA. This CDR3 has 17 residues. The CDR3 is CSVEDQSRTGSSYEQYF. As DNA, the CDR3 is TGCAGCGTTGAAGATCAGTCACGGACGGGGAGCTCCTACGAGCAGTACTTC.

The chain joins TRBV16 to TRBJ2-7; either TRBD1 or TRBD2 may supply D (5 bases each). The length of the CDR3 is 13 residues. Trimming shortened V by 0 bases and J by 4 bases, and 7 bases separated the two germline ends. In germline, CDR1 is KGHSY, CDR2 FQNENV. The CDR3 DNA follows: TGTGCCAGCAGCCAATCGAGGGGTTACGAGCAGTACTTC. This sequence encodes CASSQSRGYEQYF.

This chain uses TRBV5-6 with TRBJ1-4, with 7 bases fitting TRBD1. Per germline, CDR1 SGHDT and CDR2 YYEEEE. The CDR3 covers 15 residues. The V segment lost 4 bases and the J segment 2 bases; nucleotides outside the gene matches: 5. CDR3 bases: TGTGCCAGCAGCGGAAAGACAGGGACTAATGAAAAACTGTTTTTT. Translation: CASSGKTGTNEKLFF.

About this clone: The identical CDR3 is also encoded by other nucleotide sequences in the sample. The chain links TRBV7-2 to TRBJ1-1; D possibly corresponds to TRBD1 (5 bases). V lost 5 bases and J lost 1, with 8 bases in between. This CDR3 region has 13 residues. CDR1 is SGHTA and CDR2 is FQGNSA in the germline V gene. In nucleotides, the CDR3 is TGTGCCAGCAGCCTTGGACAGAACACTGAAGCTTTCTTT. Translating it yields CASSLGQNTEAFF.

The V and J genes are TRBV18 and TRBJ2-7; TRBD2 agrees at 7 bases. V lost 2 bases, J lost 0 bases, and 4 bases stayed unmatched. Germline CDR1 KGHSH, CDR2 LQKENI. The CDR3 length is 15 residues. The DNA of the CDR3 is TGTGCCAGCTCACCAATGGGGGGGAGCTCCTACGAGCAGTACTTC. Its translation: CASSPMGGSSYEQYF.

This clone is a singleton in its sample. V gene TRBV15 combines with J gene TRBJ2-2; D is perhaps TRBD1 or TRBD2 (5 bases each). Germline values: CDR1 LNHNV, CDR2 YYDKDF (reference sequence). The CDR3 spans 15 residues. The V end lost 7 bases, the J end lost 4 bases, and 16 bases lay between the germline ends. This CDR3 is CATTRWGSSTGELFF. In DNA form, the CDR3 reads TGTGCCACCACGCGGTGGGGGAGTTCCACCGGGGAGCTGTTTTTT.

The J gene is TRBJ1-1, the V gene TRBV4-3, with TRBD1 identical over 7 bases. The CDR3 has 16 amino acids. V shed 1 base and J 0 bases; nucleotides not matched to a gene: 5. CDR1 is LGHNA and CDR2 is YSLEER in the germline V gene. The CDR3 coding sequence is TGCGCCAGCAGCCAAGGACGGGACAGACTGAACACTGAAGCTTTCTTT. Translating gives CASSQGRDRLNTEAFF.

The chain joins TRBV29-1 to TRBJ2-5; weak D call: TRBD2 (5 bases). CDR1 and CDR2 from the germline V gene are SQVTM and ANQGSEA. The CDR3 length is 14 residues. V lost 2 bases, J lost 1 base, and 11 bases lay in between. The CDR3 protein is CSVEWKRIQETQYF. Written as DNA, the CDR3 is TGCAGCGTTGAATGGAAGCGGATCCAAGAGACCCAGTACTTC.

V gene TRBV15 combines with J gene TRBJ1-2; D perhaps matches TRBD1 (5 bases). The germline CDR1 and CDR2 sequences are LNHNV and YYDKDF (reference sequence). The CDR3 is 13 residues long. Trimming left V 0 bases short and J 6 bases short, with 8 bases between. The CDR3 here is CATSREGLNGYTF. CDR3 sequence (DNA): TGTGCCACCAGCAGAGAGGGGCTAAATGGCTACACCTTC.

V is TRBV27 and J is TRBJ2-7; D is ambiguous. With 3 bases removed from V and 0 bases from J, the gap between germline ends came to 9 bases. Germline values: CDR1 MNHEY, CDR2 SMNVEV (reference sequence). The length of the CDR3 is 14 residues. DNA of the CDR3: TGTGCCAGCAGTTTTAATGGCGTCTCCTACGAGCAGTACTTC. Encoded protein: CASSFNGVSYEQYF.

This clone was picked up a small number of times. A read error may produce the germline difference seen at one junction end. The rearrangement links TRBV4-1 to TRBJ1-2; 9 nucleotides align to TRBD1. CDR1 is MGHRA and CDR2 is YSYEKL in the germline V gene. The CDR3 sequence is 15 residues long. CDR3 nucleotides: TGTGCCAGCAGCCAAGAGGACAGGGGTGCCGATGGCTACACCTTC. It encodes CASSQEDRGADGYTF.

This clone was observed a single time. The V call is TRBV30, the J call TRBJ2-3, with TRBD2 matching over 8 bases. The V gene end was trimmed by 5 bases and the J gene end by 7 bases; junction bases not matched to a gene: 11. The CDR3 has 14 residues. Germline lookup yields CDR1 GTSNPN and CDR2 SVGIG (reference sequence). In DNA, the CDR3 is TGTGCCTGGTCCTCTAGCGGGCTCCAGTATACGCAGTATTTT. This encodes CAWSSSGLQYTQYF.